A selection of T cell receptor beta chains follows, all from one sample in a study of blood T cell repertoires in COVID-19. Sequencing was performed with immunoSEQ multiplex PCR; in TCRdb, only in-frame clones are kept and a portion is missing. This sample yields about 180,000 clones, of which roughly 87% are seen a single time; approximately 1.4% belongs to the top ten. What was sequenced was peripheral blood. The receptors were gathered from a woman aged 50 to 65 with acute or convalescent COVID-19. Each CDR3 is given with its conserved first and last residue. The D gene is left open where the match is weak. Not all rows give a size; the values are once, few, many and, for expanded clones, a class.

DNA: TGTGCCAGCAGATCAAGCAATCAGCCCCAGCATTTT
CDR3: CASRSSNQPQHF
size: -
V: TRBV4-2
D: -
J: TRBJ1-5

DNA: TGTGCCAGCTCTAAGGGGCTGGAGAGGAGCACTGAAGCTTTCTTT
CDR3: CASSKGLERSTEAFF
size: -
V: TRBV6-5
D: -
J: TRBJ1-1

DNA: TGTGCCTGGACAGGGGTAAATACGCAGTATTTT
CDR3: CAWTGVNTQYF
size: -
V: TRBV30
D: -
J: TRBJ2-3

DNA: TGCGCCAGCAGCTTCCGGGACAGACAAAAGCAGTTCTTC
CDR3: CASSFRDRQKQFF
size: -
V: TRBV5-1
D: TRBD1
J: TRBJ2-1

DNA: TGTGCCAGCAGAGATCGGGGGTTGAACACCGGGGAGCTGTTTTTT
CDR3: CASRDRGLNTGELFF
size: -
V: TRBV6-5
D: -
J: TRBJ2-2

DNA: TGTGCCAGCTCACCAGCGCACGGAGATCCTTATGGCTACACCTTC
CDR3: CASSPAHGDPYGYTF
size: once
V: TRBV18
D: -
J: TRBJ1-2

DNA: TGTGCCTGGAGTGTACCGACTCGTGCCGACACCTTC
CDR3: CAWSVPTRADTF
size: -
V: TRBV30
D: -
J: TRBJ1-2

DNA: TGTGCCAGCAGCTTTCGGCCACAGGGGAACTATGGCTACACCTTC
CDR3: CASSFRPQGNYGYTF
size: -
V: TRBV5-8
D: TRBD1
J: TRBJ1-2

DNA: TGCAGCGTGGACGGGATTCAAGAGACCCAGTACTTC
CDR3: CSVDGIQETQYF
size: -
V: TRBV29-1
D: -
J: TRBJ2-5

DNA: TGTGCCAGCAAATCCTCACCGGGACATGCCTACGAGCAGTACTTC
CDR3: CASKSSPGHAYEQYF
size: -
V: TRBV11-3
D: -
J: TRBJ2-7

DNA: TGTGCCAGTAAAATCCTGGTCGAGGCCGGGGAGCTGTTTTTT
CDR3: CASKILVEAGELFF
size: -
V: TRBV19
D: -
J: TRBJ2-2

DNA: TGTGCCAGCAGTGCGTGGGGCCTTAACACTGAAGCTTTCTTT
CDR3: CASSAWGLNTEAFF
size: many
V: TRBV6-2/TRBV6-3
D: -
J: TRBJ1-1

DNA: TGTGCCAGTAGCACAGCGAACACCGGGGAGCTGTTTTTT
CDR3: CASSTANTGELFF
size: few
V: TRBV19
D: -
J: TRBJ2-2

DNA: TGTGCCAGCAGAAAGACTGGGGATACGCAGTATTTT
CDR3: CASRKTGDTQYF
size: few
V: TRBV2
D: -
J: TRBJ2-3

DNA: TGTGCCATCAGTAAAGGAGCCAGATTAGAGACCCAGTACTTC
CDR3: CAISKGARLETQYF
size: -
V: TRBV10-3
D: -
J: TRBJ2-5

DNA: TGCGCCAGCAGCCAAGACCTGACAGCTGCAACTAATGAAAAACTGTTTTTT
CDR3: CASSQDLTAATNEKLFF
size: -
V: TRBV4-3
D: -
J: TRBJ1-4

DNA: TGCGCCAGCAGCTTGTCCCGGGACTCCCAGAGCTCCTACGAGCAGTACTTC
CDR3: CASSLSRDSQSSYEQYF
size: -
V: TRBV5-1
D: -
J: TRBJ2-7

DNA: TGCGCCAGCAGCCAAGGTCCACAGGGGACGGACTATGGCTACACCTTC
CDR3: CASSQGPQGTDYGYTF
size: -
V: TRBV4-1
D: TRBD1
J: TRBJ1-2